This T cell receptor beta chain stems from a study of neoadjuvant nivolumab and ipilimumab in lung cancer. Findings and caveats of the study: Resected-tumor TCR richness correlated positively with pretherapy blood richness. Only a small number of samples underwent TCR sequencing.

Turning to this clone: Its antigen is still unknown.

CDR1 is SGDLS and CDR2 is YYNGEE in the germline V gene. V was trimmed by 0 bases and J by 4 bases, leaving 9 bases between them. The CDR3 is 14 amino acids. Profiling relied on immunoSEQ multiplex PCR, and the TCRdb table lists in-frame clones only, not all of them. This sample has about 20,000 clones, with around 80% found just once. The rearrangement uses TRBV9 and TRBJ2-3; D gene uncertain. The sequencing here drew on tumor tissue, taken after neoadjuvant nivolumab, alone or with ipilimumab, at or shortly before surgery. This clonotype originated in an adult with non-small cell lung cancer. CDR3 sequence: CASSVVTPADTQYF. CDR3 nucleotide sequence: TGTGCCAGCAGCGTAGTGACGCCGGCAGATACGCAGTATTTT.